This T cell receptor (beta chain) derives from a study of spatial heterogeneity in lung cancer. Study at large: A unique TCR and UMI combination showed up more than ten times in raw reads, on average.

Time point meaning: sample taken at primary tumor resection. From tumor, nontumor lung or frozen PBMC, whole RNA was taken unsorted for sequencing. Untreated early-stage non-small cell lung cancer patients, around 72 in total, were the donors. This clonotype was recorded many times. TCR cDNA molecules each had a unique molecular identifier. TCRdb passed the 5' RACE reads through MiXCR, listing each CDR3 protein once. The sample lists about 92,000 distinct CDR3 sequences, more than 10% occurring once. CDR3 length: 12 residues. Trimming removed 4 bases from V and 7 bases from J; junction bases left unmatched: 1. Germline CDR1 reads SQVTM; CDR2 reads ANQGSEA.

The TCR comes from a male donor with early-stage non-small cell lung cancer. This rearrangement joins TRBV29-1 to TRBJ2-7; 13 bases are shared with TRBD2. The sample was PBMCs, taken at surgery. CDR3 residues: CSVGTSGSEQYF. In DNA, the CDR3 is TGCAGCGTTGGGACTAGCGGGAGTGAGCAGTACTTC.